This is a list of T cell receptor beta chains from one sample in a study of identical twins' blood T cells. Each CDR3 protein is one row after TCRdb ran MiXCR on the 5' RACE reads. This table has hundreds of thousands of distinct CDR3 sequences, 28% appearing once. The sample consisted of PBMCs. These receptors were taken from a woman aged 18-49 years in good health. CDR3s include the opening cysteine and the closing phenylalanine or tryptophan. D genes are given only for firm matches. The size of a clone is reported for some rows only, either as once, few or many, or as a class for expanded clones.

J	D	size	V	CDR3	DNA
TRBJ1-6	TRBD1	.	TRBV6-5	CASSSDRAITLHF	TGTGCCAGCAGTAGTGACAGGGCTATCACCCTCCACTTT
TRBJ2-1	TRBD2	.	TRBV7-2	CASSPSGPVRNEQFF	TGTGCCAGCAGCCCTAGCGGACCCGTTAGAAATGAGCAGTTCTTC
TRBJ1-4	.	.	TRBV5-8	CAAPPTGGTAATNEKLFF	TGTGCCGCCCCACCCACCGGAGGGACGGCAGCAACTAATGAAAAACTGTTTTTT
TRBJ2-7	.	few	TRBV3-1	CASSQVWYEQYF	TGTGCCAGCAGCCAAGTTTGGTACGAGCAGTACTTC
TRBJ2-3	.	few	TRBV20-1	CSAPPGPATDTQYF	TGCAGTGCCCCCCCCGGCCCAGCAACCGATACGCAGTATTTT
TRBJ1-1	.	.	TRBV7-8	CAGSLGTWQTNTEAFF	TGTGCCGGCAGCTTGGGCACTTGGCAGACAAACACTGAAGCTTTCTTT
TRBJ2-1	TRBD2	few	TRBV6-6	CASSFPFREASGYNEQFF	TGTGCCAGCAGTTTCCCCTTTCGCGAGGCTAGCGGTTACAATGAGCAGTTCTTC
TRBJ1-3	.	.	TRBV28	CASSPRRRTAIYF	TGTGCCAGCAGTCCCCGACGGCGAACGGCCATATATTTT
TRBJ1-6	.	few	TRBV7-9	CASSLAGIRSPLHF	TGTGCCAGCAGCTTAGCCGGGATCAGGTCACCCCTCCACTTT
TRBJ1-6	.	.	TRBV9	CASSVDGILGSPLHF	TGTGCCAGCAGCGTAGATGGGATTCTGGGATCACCCCTCCACTTT
TRBJ1-1	.	.	TRBV29-1	CSVRTRNTEAFF	TGCAGCGTTCGCACACGAAACACTGAAGCTTTCTTT
TRBJ2-3	TRBD2	.	TRBV5-1	CASSLGIVAGAGTDTQYF	TGCGCCAGCAGCTTGGGGATCGTAGCGGGAGCCGGAACAGATACGCAGTATTTT
TRBJ2-1	TRBD2	few	TRBV4-3	CASSQAGGYNEQFF	TGCGCCAGCAGCCAAGCGGGAGGGTACAATGAGCAGTTCTTC
TRBJ1-1	.	few	TRBV5-1	CASSLMTDALTAFF	TGCGCCAGCAGCTTAATGACAGATGCACTGACAGCTTTCTTT
TRBJ1-1	.	once	TRBV4-1	CASSQGITNTEAFF	TGCGCCAGCAGCCAAGGAATTACGAACACTGAAGCTTTCTTT
TRBJ2-3	TRBD2	few	TRBV7-9	CASSLGSSGSTDTQYF	TGTGCCAGCAGCTTAGGGTCTAGCGGGAGCACAGATACGCAGTATTTT
TRBJ2-1	TRBD1	.	TRBV13	CASSLLDRGPDEQFF	TGTGCCAGCAGCTTATTGGACAGGGGGCCCGACGAGCAGTTCTTC
TRBJ1-1	.	few	TRBV14	CASSPENLGELAFF	TGTGCCAGCAGCCCAGAAAACCTTGGAGAATTAGCTTTCTTT
TRBJ2-2	.	.	TRBV20-1	CSAGKTDTGELFF	TGCAGTGCTGGGAAAACAGATACCGGGGAGCTGTTTTTT
TRBJ1-1	.	.	TRBV20-1	CSATLRNTEAFF	TGCAGTGCTACCCTTAGGAACACTGAAGCTTTCTTT
TRBJ2-7	.	few	TRBV4-2	CASSQGTANYEQYF	TGTGCCAGCAGCCAAGGGACAGCAAACTACGAGCAGTACTTC
TRBJ2-7	.	.	TRBV6-1	CASRQGPRFHEQYF	TGTGCCAGCAGACAAGGCCCGAGGTTTCACGAGCAGTACTTC
TRBJ2-2	.	many	TRBV6-5	CASSYSILNTGELFF	TGTGCCAGCAGTTACTCGATCTTAAACACCGGGGAGCTGTTTTTT
TRBJ2-5	.	once	TRBV9	CASSVGGGIETQYF	TGTGCCAGCAGCGTAGGGGGTGGTATCGAGACCCAGTACTTC
TRBJ2-7	.	.	TRBV10-3	CAIGDIDEQYF	TGTGCCATCGGGGACATCGACGAGCAGTACTTC
TRBJ1-1	.	many	TRBV6-6	CASNIVRNTEAFF	TGTGCCAGCAACATCGTCAGGAACACTGAAGCTTTCTTT